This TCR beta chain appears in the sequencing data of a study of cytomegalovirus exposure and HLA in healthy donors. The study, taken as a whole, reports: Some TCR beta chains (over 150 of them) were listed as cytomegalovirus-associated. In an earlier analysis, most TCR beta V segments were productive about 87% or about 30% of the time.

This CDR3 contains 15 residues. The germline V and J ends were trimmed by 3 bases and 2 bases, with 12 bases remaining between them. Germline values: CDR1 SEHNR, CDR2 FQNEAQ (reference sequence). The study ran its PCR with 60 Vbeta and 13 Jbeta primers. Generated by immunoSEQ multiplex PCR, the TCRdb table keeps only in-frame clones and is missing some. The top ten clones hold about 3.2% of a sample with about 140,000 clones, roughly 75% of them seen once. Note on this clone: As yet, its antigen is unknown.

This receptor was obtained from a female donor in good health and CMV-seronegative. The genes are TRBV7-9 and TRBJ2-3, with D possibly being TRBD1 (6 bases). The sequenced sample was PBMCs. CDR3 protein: CASSFLTGLTDTQYF. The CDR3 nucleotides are TGTGCCAGCAGCTTCCTAACAGGGCTCACAGATACGCAGTATTTT.